This T cell receptor (beta chain) emerged from a study of blood T cell repertoires in COVID-19. Study at large: Sources were T cells, B-cell-depleted T cells, or PBMCs; the material itself was cDNA or gDNA.

Germline CDR1 is KGHDR and CDR2 is SFDVKD. Trimming removed 9 bases from V and 5 bases from J, with 15 bases in between. CDR3 length equals 14 residues. Generated by immunoSEQ multiplex PCR, the TCRdb table keeps only in-frame clones and is missing some. Found here are around 100,000 clones, 85% to 90% of them singletons; the top ten hold 4.5% to 6%. Sequencing was performed on peripheral blood. This sequence was found in a human donor in a cohort sampled during active COVID-19. This sequence joins TRBV24-1 and TRBJ2-2; tentative D call: TRBD2 (8 bases). The CDR3 nucleotides are TGTGCCACCCGGGGGGGCAGGGGGACCGGGGAGCTGTTTTTT. Its protein product is CATRGGRGTGELFF.